This passage covers 29 T cell receptor beta chains from one sample sequenced in a study of shared clonotypes between healthy human individuals. Measured with immunoSEQ multiplex PCR; TCRdb has only the in-frame clones, and not every one. The sample lists a few hundred thousand clones; roughly 79% were seen once. Sequenced sample: PBMCs. The origin of the receptors is a woman aged 40 to 50 in good health. Some clones in this sample may be carry-over from other donors' samples.

The genes are TRBV5-1 and TRBJ2-1; D unresolved. Trimming cost V 0 bases and J 5 bases, with 12 bases left between them. Germline V lookup: CDR1 SGHRS, CDR2 YFSETQ. The CDR3 spans 15 residues. CDR3 in amino acids: CASSLGPGLNNEQFF. The CDR3 coding sequence is TGCGCCAGCAGCTTGGGCCCCGGGCTCAACAATGAGCAGTTCTTC.

The chain is built from TRBV7-2 and TRBJ1-2; 7 bases agree with TRBD1. V lost 1 base and J lost 4; bases outside the gene matches: 6. The CDR3 runs to 15 residues. Germline assignment: CDR1 SGHTA and CDR2 FQGNSA. As DNA, the CDR3 is TGTGCCAGCAGCTTAGTTACAGGGGATGCCTATGGCTACACCTTC. It yields the protein CASSLVTGDAYGYTF.

This clone was recorded only once. The chain is built from TRBV6-5 and TRBJ1-1; D ambiguous. Trimming stripped 4 bases from V and 0 bases from J, with 6 bases between. The CDR3 loop spans 13 amino acids. Germline V gene sequence: CDR1 MNHEY, CDR2 SVGAGI. The CDR3 is CASSLGLNTEAFF. DNA of the CDR3: TGTGCCAGCAGTTTAGGGTTGAACACTGAAGCTTTCTTT.

The V and J genes are TRBV18 and TRBJ1-5; D unclear. The CDR3 sequence is 15 residues long. Germline CDR1 and CDR2: KGHSH and LQKENI. V lost 3 bases to trimming and J lost 0 bases, with 9 bases between them. The CDR3 protein is CASSPSSYSNQPQHF. CDR3 coding DNA: TGTGCCAGCTCACCGAGCAGTTATAGCAATCAGCCCCAGCATTTT.

V usage is TRBV18 and J usage is TRBJ2-3, with D possibly TRBD1 on 5 matching bases. V lost 3 bases, J lost 1 base, and 14 bases lay in between. Germline loops: CDR1 KGHSH, CDR2 LQKENI. The CDR3 has 16 residues. CDR3 sequence: CASSPPLIQGTDTQYF. DNA of the CDR3: TGTGCCAGCTCACCGCCTTTGATACAGGGCACAGATACGCAGTATTTT.

V and J are TRBV19 and TRBJ1-5, with 8 bases aligning to TRBD1. The CDR3 runs to 15 residues. Germline V gene lookup returns CDR1 LNHDA and CDR2 SQIVND (reference sequence). Trimming removed 6 bases from V and 4 bases from J; junction bases left unmatched: 8. CDR3 protein: CASSIQGAQNQPQHF. The DNA of the CDR3 is TGTGCCAGTAGCATCCAGGGGGCGCAGAATCAGCCCCAGCATTTT.

This chain uses TRBV30 with TRBJ1-1, with TRBD1 identical over 10 bases. The length of the CDR3 is 14 residues. Germline V gives CDR1 GTSNPN, CDR2 SVGIG (reference sequence). The V segment lost 3 bases and the J segment 5 bases; nucleotides outside the gene matches: 6. The CDR3 nucleotides are TGTGCCTGGAGCGGTGACAGGGGGCGAACTGAAGCTTTCTTT. Translated: CAWSGDRGRTEAFF.

The chain carries TRBV10-3 and TRBJ2-7, with 8 bases aligning to TRBD1. Germline-derived CDR1 and CDR2 are ENHRY and SYGVKD. The J segment lost 1 base and the V segment lost 5 bases, leaving 7 bases of the junction unmatched. This CDR3 has 15 residues. CDR3: CAISWGQVSSYEQYF. For the CDR3, the DNA is TGTGCCATCAGTTGGGGACAGGTTAGTTCCTACGAGCAGTACTTC.

The chain has TRBV7-8 and TRBJ2-1; no clear D. The germline CDR1 and CDR2 sequences are SGHVS and FQNEAQ. The CDR3 covers 12 residues. Trimming removed 3 bases at V and 9 bases at J, with 9 bases between. CDR3 bases: TGTGCCAGCAGCTTGGGTGGTAGTGAGCAGTTCTTC. This encodes CASSLGGSEQFF.

This clone has just a few counts. CDR3 loop: CASSLDLSAYNEQFF. The CDR3 DNA follows: TGTGCCAGCAGTTTGGACTTGTCTGCCTACAATGAGCAGTTCTTC. The V call is TRBV6-1, the J call TRBJ2-1; TRBD2 might be the D (5 bases). The CDR3 sequence is 15 residues long. Germline loops: CDR1 MNHNS, CDR2 SASEGT. V gave up 5 bases and J gave up 2 bases, with 13 bases separating them.

The V gene is TRBV4-2, the J gene TRBJ2-1; 8 bases line up with TRBD2. Trimming removed 0 bases from V and 9 bases from J; junction bases left unmatched: 7. Germline CDR1 and CDR2: LGHNA and YNFKEQ. CDR3 size: 15 residues. CDR3 DNA: TGTGCCAGCAGCCAAGATGGATTGGGACTAGGTGAGCAGTTCTTC. Amino acids: CASSQDGLGLGEQFF.

This chain uses TRBV30 with TRBJ1-5; D is possibly TRBD1 (5 bases). The CDR3 has 14 residues. Looked up from germline, CDR1 is GTSNPN and CDR2 is SVGIG (reference sequence). Trimming took off 8 bases at V and 4 bases at J, with 18 bases between the two ends. CDR3 nucleotides: TGTGCCGCCGTCCAAGGGGCCGGGAATCAGCCCCAGCATTTT. It specifies CAAVQGAGNQPQHF.

The rearrangement uses TRBV30 and TRBJ2-5, with a tentative D call TRBD1 (6 bases). Trimming took 5 bases from V and 11 from J, leaving 15 bases between them. Germline-derived CDR1 and CDR2 are GTSNPN and SVGIG (reference sequence). The length of the CDR3 is 11 residues. The CDR3 DNA reads TGTGCCTGGGGGAGTGGTACAGGGCAGTACTTC. This translates into CAWGSGTGQYF.

The CDR3 nucleotides are TGTGCCAGCAGCCGACAGGATGAAAAACTGTTTTTT. Its protein is CASSRQDEKLFF. This chain joins TRBV6-6 and TRBJ1-4, with D perhaps matching TRBD1 (6 bases). CDR3 size: 12 residues. V was shortened by 6 bases and J by 6 bases, with 8 bases between the two germline ends. Germline V gene sequence: CDR1 MNHNY, CDR2 SVGAGI (reference sequence).

This clone was seen more than once but under ten times. The chain links TRBV7-8 to TRBJ1-3; D gene uncertain. Germline loops: CDR1 SGHVS, CDR2 FQNEAQ. The V end was cut by 5 bases, the J end by 0 bases, with 11 bases between. The CDR3 is 15 residues long. In DNA form, the CDR3 reads TGTGCCAGCAGCCGTCTCCCCAGCTCTGGAAACACCATATATTTT. Translation gives CASSRLPSSGNTIYF.

The V gene is TRBV12-5, the J gene TRBJ2-1; 14 nucleotides match TRBD2. CDR3 length equals 22 residues. Germline V gene sequence: CDR1 LGHNT, CDR2 FRNRAP. The V and J ends lost 3 bases and 0 bases, in that order; junction bases with no gene match: 16. The CDR3 sequence is CASGFLPPRLAGGPSSYNEQFF. DNA for the CDR3: TGTGCTAGTGGTTTTCTTCCTCCTAGACTAGCGGGAGGGCCCAGCTCCTACAATGAGCAGTTCTTC.

The chain employs TRBV7-2 and TRBJ2-2; TRBD2 matches at 7 bases. V lost 8 bases, J lost 5 bases, and 8 bases stayed unmatched. The CDR3 length is 14 residues. Germline values: CDR1 SGHTA, CDR2 FQGNSA. This chain's CDR3 is CASSAGVMTGELFF. The DNA for the CDR3 is TGTGCCAGCTCTGCGGGAGTAATGACCGGGGAGCTGTTTTTT.

This clone appeared a few times. The chain carries TRBV4-1 and TRBJ2-3; tentative D call: TRBD2 (7 bases). In germline, CDR1 is MGHRA, CDR2 YSYEKL. The CDR3 contains 16 residues. With 6 bases removed from V and 2 bases from J, the gap between germline ends came to 18 bases. CDR3 region: CASRGGSSGPTDTQYF. The CDR3 coding sequence is TGCGCCAGCAGAGGGGGGTCTAGCGGACCCACAGATACGCAGTATTTT.

The J gene is TRBJ2-1, the V gene TRBV5-5, with D perhaps assigned TRBD1 or TRBD2 (5 bases each). Trimming took off 0 bases at V and 0 bases at J, with 7 bases between the two ends. The CDR3 is 15 amino acids. Germline-derived CDR1 and CDR2 are SGHKS and YYEKEE (reference sequence). CDR3 sequence (DNA): TGTGCCAGCAGCTTGGAGGGGAGCTCCTACAATGAGCAGTTCTTC. Translated, it gives CASSLEGSSYNEQFF.

The CDR3 bases are TGTGCCATCAGTGTTACAGGGGGTAACACTGAAGCTTTCTTT. This encodes CAISVTGGNTEAFF. The rearrangement uses TRBV10-3 and TRBJ1-1, with 8 positions matching TRBD1. Germline V gives CDR1 ENHRY, CDR2 SYGVKD. V shed 4 bases and J 2 bases; nucleotides not matched to a gene: 3. CDR3 length: 14 amino acids.

The chain joins TRBV7-2 to TRBJ2-5, with 7 bases aligning to TRBD2. V shed 4 bases, J shed 4 bases, and the junction held 3 bases outside the gene matches. In germline, CDR1 is SGHTA, CDR2 FQGNSA. The CDR3 length is 13 residues. DNA for the CDR3: TGTGCCAGCAGCTGGACTAGTGGAGAGACCCAGTACTTC. Amino acids: CASSWTSGETQYF. Filled out from reference TRBV7-2 and TRBJ2-5, the complete variable domain reads GAGVSQSPSNKVTEKGKDVELRCDPISGHTALYWYRQSLGQGLEFLIYFQGNSAPDKSGLPSDRFSAERTGGSVSTLTIQRTQQEDSAVYLCASSWTSGETQYFGPGTRLLVL.

The V call is TRBV15, the J call TRBJ1-5; D is uncertain. The CDR3 has 14 residues. Germline CDR1 is LNHNV and CDR2 is YYDKDF (reference sequence). Trimming pared 3 bases from V and 0 bases from J, leaving 6 bases between. Here the CDR3 reads CATSSPSSNQPQHF. The DNA for the CDR3 is TGTGCCACCAGCAGCCCGTCTAGCAATCAGCCCCAGCATTTT.

The chain is built from TRBV7-9 and TRBJ2-5; D is undetermined. Trimming pared 6 bases from V and 2 bases from J, leaving 13 bases between. CDR1 is SEHNR, CDR2 FQNEAQ, per germline (reference sequence). The CDR3 runs 14 residues. This CDR3 is CASSHRVAQETQYF. For the CDR3, the DNA is TGTGCCAGCAGTCATAGGGTGGCGCAAGAGACCCAGTACTTC.

A note on this clone: With only one base between it and a far larger clone, this is likely a read error. The sample has other DNA sequences that encode this CDR3 too. This rearrangement joins TRBV18 to TRBJ2-7; tentative D call: TRBD1 (6 bases). Germline V gene sequence: CDR1 KGHSH, CDR2 LQKENI. The CDR3 loop spans 14 amino acids. Trimming took off 3 bases at V and 2 bases at J, with 11 bases between the two ends. The CDR3 sequence: CASSPSWDTYEQYF. As DNA, the CDR3 is TGTGCCAGCTCACCGTCCTGGGACACCTACGAGCAGTACTTC.

This clone was recorded once. CDR3 DNA: TGTGCCAGCAGTTTCCCCATGGGTCAGCTCGGCGCCTACGAGCAGTACTTC. It yields the protein CASSFPMGQLGAYEQYF. V gene TRBV28 combines with J gene TRBJ2-7; D gene unclear. The V end lost 3 bases, the J end lost 2 bases, and 20 bases lay between the germline ends. The CDR3 is 17 amino acids. Per germline, CDR1 MDHEN and CDR2 SYDVKM.

The chain uses TRBV2 and TRBJ1-5, with 12 bases lining up with TRBD1. V was pared by 7 bases and J by 7 bases, with 8 bases of the junction left unmatched. The CDR3 contains 15 residues. The V gene's germline CDR1 is SNHLY and CDR2 FYNNEI. The DNA for the CDR3 is TGTGCCAGCACCCCCGGGACAGGGGGCGGACAGCCCCAGCATTTT. Amino acid sequence: CASTPGTGGGQPQHF.

CDR3 nucleotide sequence: TGCGCCAGCAGCCCAGGGGGTGGGGCCAAAAACATTCAGTACTTC. This gives the protein CASSPGGGAKNIQYF. The rearrangement joins TRBV4-1 to TRBJ2-4; 7 positions match TRBD1. The trim removed 4 bases at V and 1 base at J, leaving 4 bases unmatched. The CDR3 covers 15 residues. Germline assignment: CDR1 MGHRA and CDR2 YSYEKL.

This clone was seen only once. The chain joins TRBV5-4 to TRBJ2-5; 7 bases are a match to TRBD1. V trimming: 4 bases; J trimming: 2 bases; junction bases outside the gene matches: 5. Per germline, CDR1 SGHNT and CDR2 YYREEE (reference sequence). The CDR3 spans 14 residues. DNA of the CDR3: TGTGCCAGCAGCAGGGACAGAGCTCAAGAGACCCAGTACTTC. The encoded protein is CASSRDRAQETQYF. Complete variable domain (other parts from reference TRBV5-4 and TRBJ2-5): ETGVTQSPTHLIKTRGQQVTLRCSSQSGHNTVSWYQQALGQGPQFIFQYYREEENGRGNFPPRFSGLQFPNYSSELNVNALELDDSALYLCASSRDRAQETQYFGPGTRLLVL.

The chain recombines TRBV28 with TRBJ1-5; D possibly corresponds to TRBD1 (5 bases). The CDR3 loop spans 13 amino acids. Germline-derived CDR1 and CDR2 are MDHEN and SYDVKM. The germline V and J ends were trimmed by 6 bases and 3 bases, with 9 bases remaining between them. The chain's CDR3 is CASSRTLNQPQHF. The CDR3 DNA reads as TGTGCCAGCAGCCGGACACTCAATCAGCCCCAGCATTTT. The full variable domain, with the rest looked up from reference TRBV28 and TRBJ1-5, is DVKVTQSSRYLVKRTGEKVFLECVQDMDHENMFWYRQDPGLGLRLIYFSYDVKMKEKGDIPEGYSVSREKKERFSLILESASTNQTSMYLCASSRTLNQPQHFGDGTRLSIL.